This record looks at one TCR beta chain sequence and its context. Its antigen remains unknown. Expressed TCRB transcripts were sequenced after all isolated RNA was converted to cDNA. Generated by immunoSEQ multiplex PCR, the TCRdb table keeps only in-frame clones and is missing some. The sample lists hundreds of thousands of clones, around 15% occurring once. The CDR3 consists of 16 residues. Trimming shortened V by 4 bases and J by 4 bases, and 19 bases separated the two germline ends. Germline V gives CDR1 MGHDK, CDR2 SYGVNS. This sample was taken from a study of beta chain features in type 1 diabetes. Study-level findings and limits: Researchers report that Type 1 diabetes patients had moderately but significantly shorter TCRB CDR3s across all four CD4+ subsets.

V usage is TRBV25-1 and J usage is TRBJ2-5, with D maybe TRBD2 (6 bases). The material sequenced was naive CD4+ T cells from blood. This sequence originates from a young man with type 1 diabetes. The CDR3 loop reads CASSGAPGTEGETQYF. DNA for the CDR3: TGTGCCAGCAGTGGCGCCCCCGGGACGGAGGGAGAGACCCAGTACTTC.